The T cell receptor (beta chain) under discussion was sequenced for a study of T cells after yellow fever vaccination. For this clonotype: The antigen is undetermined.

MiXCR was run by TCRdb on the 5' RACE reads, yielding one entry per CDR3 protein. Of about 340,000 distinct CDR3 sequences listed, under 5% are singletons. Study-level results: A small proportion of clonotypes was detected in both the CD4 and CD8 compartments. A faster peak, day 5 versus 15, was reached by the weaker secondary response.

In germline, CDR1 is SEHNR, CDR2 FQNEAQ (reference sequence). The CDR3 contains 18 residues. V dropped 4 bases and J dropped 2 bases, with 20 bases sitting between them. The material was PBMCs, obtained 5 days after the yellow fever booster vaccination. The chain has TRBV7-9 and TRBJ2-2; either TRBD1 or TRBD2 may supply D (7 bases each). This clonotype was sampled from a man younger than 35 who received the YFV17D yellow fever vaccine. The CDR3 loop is CASSSSPAGQLNTGELFF. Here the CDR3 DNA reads TGTGCCAGCAGCTCCTCCCCAGCGGGACAGCTAAACACCGGGGAGCTGTTTTTT.